The 22 T cell receptor beta chains in this list originate from one sample, sequenced in a study of early T cells in non-severe SARS-CoV-2 infection. TCRdb used MiXCR to reprocess the 5' RACE reads, holding one entry per CDR3 protein. The sample has tens of thousands of distinct CDR3 sequences, 9.3% seen once. The material sequenced was whole blood. The source of these receptors is an adult who was a healthcare worker with PCR-confirmed SARS-CoV-2 infection or an uninfected control (not recorded which).

The chain carries TRBV12-3 or TRBV12-4 and TRBJ1-1; no clear D gene. The V and J ends lost 6 bases and 1 base respectively, with 12 bases between them. The CDR3 spans 14 residues. CDR3 residues: CASSSSWENTEAFF. CDR3 DNA sequence: TGTGCCAGCAGCTCCTCCTGGGAGAACACTGAAGCTTTCTTT.

Many counts were recorded for this clonotype. This rearrangement joins TRBV30 to TRBJ1-6; 8 bases fit TRBD1. CDR3 size: 16 residues. Germline CDR1 and CDR2: GTSNPN and SVGIG (reference sequence). The ends lost 0 bases at V and 9 bases at J; junction bases unmatched: 10. DNA for the CDR3: TGTGCCTGGAGTGTACGGACAGGGCTAGGTCTTTCACCCCTCCACTTT. This translates into CAWSVRTGLGLSPLHF. Supplemented by reference TRBV30 and TRBJ1-6, the full variable domain reads SQTIHQWPATLVQPVGSPLSLECTVEGTSNPNLYWYRQAAGRGLQLLFYSVGIGQISSEVPQNLSASRPQDRQFILSSKKLLLSDSGFYLCAWSVRTGLGLSPLHFGNGTRLTVT.

The V gene is TRBV29-1, the J gene TRBJ1-1; D is unclear. Germline CDR1 reads SQVTM; CDR2 reads ANQGSEA. The CDR3 is made up of 13 amino acids. Trimming took 7 bases from V and 0 from J, leaving 12 bases between them. CDR3 nucleotides: TGCAGCGGGCTGAGCCGGATGAACACTGAAGCTTTCTTT. Residues: CSGLSRMNTEAFF.

The chain joins TRBV29-1 to TRBJ2-6, with unresolved D. The germline gives CDR1 SQVTM, CDR2 ANQGSEA. Trimming took 5 bases from V and 0 from J, leaving 2 bases between them. The CDR3 contains 12 residues. This chain's CDR3 is CSVSSGANVLTF. The CDR3 DNA reads as TGCAGCGTTAGCTCTGGGGCCAACGTCCTGACTTTC.

This clonotype was observed a few times. This rearrangement joins TRBV20-1 to TRBJ2-6; D is undetermined. This CDR3 has 16 residues. V lost 0 bases to trimming and J lost 4 bases, with 13 bases between them. Germline CDR1 reads DFQATT; CDR2 reads SNEGSKA (reference sequence). The CDR3 nucleotides read TGCAGTGCTAGAGATACAAACCTGGCGGGGGCCAACGTCCTGACTTTC. Translation gives CSARDTNLAGANVLTF.

This clonotype was seen at least ten times. The genes are TRBV20-1 and TRBJ1-1; the D is unclear. Trimming removed 1 base from V and 11 bases from J, with 17 bases in between. Germline loops: CDR1 DFQATT, CDR2 SNEGSKA (reference sequence). The CDR3 length is 13 residues. The CDR3 loop reads CSARASQSQRAFF. The CDR3 nucleotides read TGCAGTGCTAGAGCCTCCCAGAGCCAGAGGGCTTTCTTT.

This clonotype was observed many times. CDR3 residues: CASSLRGGYGYTF. As DNA, the CDR3 is TGTGCCAGCAGTTTACGGGGTGGCTATGGCTACACCTTC. This chain connects TRBV12-3 or TRBV12-4 to TRBJ1-2; no clear D gene. The CDR3 covers 13 residues. V lost 2 bases and J lost 4, with 8 bases in between.

This clonotype was detected many times. CDR3 coding DNA: TGTGCCAGCAGTTTAGAGGGCAGTGGCTACACCTTC. It is translated as CASSLEGSGYTF. The chain couples TRBV28 to TRBJ1-2; D is undetermined. Germline CDR1 and CDR2: MDHEN and SYDVKM. Between the trimmed V and J ends, which lost 2 bases and 7 bases, there was a span of 8 bases. The CDR3 covers 12 residues.

In this sample, this clonotype turned up many times. The chain carries TRBV7-9 and TRBJ2-5, with D perhaps matching TRBD1 or TRBD2 (5 bases each). This CDR3 has 12 residues. The germline V gene has CDR1 SEHNR and CDR2 FQNEAQ (reference sequence). V dropped 5 bases and J dropped 5 bases, with 9 bases sitting between them. CDR3 amino acids: CASSPREETQYF. CDR3 DNA sequence: TGTGCCAGCAGCCCCAGGGAGGAGACCCAGTACTTC. Filled out from reference TRBV7-9 and TRBJ2-5, the complete variable domain reads DTGVSQNPRHKITKRGQNVTFRCDPISEHNRLYWYRQTLGQGPEFLTYFQNEAQLEKSRLLSDRFSAERPKGSFSTLEIQRTEQGDSAMYLCASSPREETQYFGPGTRLLVL.

This clonotype was detected many times. The rearrangement joins TRBV25-1 to TRBJ1-2; D might be TRBD1 (5 bases). The ends were cut back, 3 bases at V and 4 bases at J, with 12 bases in the middle. The germline V gene has CDR1 MGHDK and CDR2 SYGVNS. The CDR3 extends over 14 amino acids. The CDR3 bases are TGTGCCAGCAGTGACCCGGACGGGACCTATGGCTACACCTTC. Amino acids: CASSDPDGTYGYTF.

The rearrangement joins TRBV12-3 or TRBV12-4 to TRBJ2-7; possibly TRBD1 or TRBD2 for D (5 bases each). This CDR3 comprises 14 residues. The V end lost 3 bases, the J end lost 1 base, and 10 bases lay between the germline ends. DNA of the CDR3: TGTGCCAGCAGTTTGCAGGGAGAGTCCTACGAGCAGTACTTC. As protein: CASSLQGESYEQYF.

This clonotype was seen only a few times. The chain uses TRBV10-1 and TRBJ1-1; D unresolved. The CDR3 covers 13 residues. From germline, CDR1 is WNHNN and CDR2 SYGVQD (reference sequence). V was pared by 10 bases and J by 2 bases, with 14 bases between. The CDR3 DNA reads as TGCGCCATTTCCGGGTCGGGCAACACTGAAGCTTTCTTT. Its translation: CAISGSGNTEAFF.

This clonotype has more than one count but fewer than ten. This chain uses TRBV20-1 with TRBJ1-5; 8 bases fit TRBD1. The J segment lost 4 bases and the V segment lost 5 bases, leaving 7 bases of the junction unmatched. CDR1 DFQATT and CDR2 SNEGSKA come from the germline V gene (reference sequence). This CDR3 comprises 14 residues. The CDR3 DNA is TGCAGTGCTTCCCCCGGGACAGGTAATCAGCCCCAGCATTTT. This translates into CSASPGTGNQPQHF.

This clonotype was counted only a few times. The chain links TRBV6-6 to TRBJ1-1; D gene unclear. Per germline, CDR1 MNHNY and CDR2 SVGAGI (reference sequence). V was pared by 8 bases and J by 6 bases, with 7 bases between. This CDR3 comprises 10 residues. DNA of the CDR3: TGTGCCAGCTCAGGTCCTGAAGCTTTCTTT. It translates to CASSGPEAFF.

The V call is TRBV7-8, the J call TRBJ1-1; D is unclear. Germline CDR1 reads SGHVS; CDR2 reads FQNEAQ. Trimming shortened V by 5 bases and J by 0 bases, and 10 bases separated the two germline ends. This CDR3 contains 14 residues. CDR3 protein: CASSPGVLNTEAFF. CDR3 nucleotide sequence: TGTGCCAGCAGCCCTGGGGTCTTGAACACTGAAGCTTTCTTT.

This chain joins TRBV3-1 and TRBJ2-3; D remains ambiguous. The V gene lost 2 bases and the J gene lost 5 bases, with 8 bases spanning the gap. CDR1 is LGHDT, CDR2 YNNKEL, per germline (reference sequence). This CDR3 region has 13 residues. CDR3 protein: CASSQIQGDTQYF. The CDR3 DNA is TGTGCCAGCAGCCAAATCCAAGGAGATACGCAGTATTTT.

The genes are TRBV20-1 and TRBJ2-1; D is possibly TRBD1 (6 bases). Germline V gene lookup returns CDR1 DFQATT and CDR2 SNEGSKA (reference sequence). V was trimmed by 2 bases and J by 9 bases, leaving 14 bases between them. The CDR3 contains 13 residues. Written as DNA, the CDR3 is TGCAGTGCTAGAATCCCGAGCAGGGGTGAGCAGTTCTTC. This encodes CSARIPSRGEQFF.

The CDR3 sequence: CSAIDRGGLTDTQYF. CDR3 DNA: TGCAGTGCTATCGACAGAGGGGGACTCACAGATACGCAGTATTTT. This chain connects TRBV20-1 to TRBJ2-3, with D perhaps matching TRBD1 or TRBD2 (6 bases each). CDR1 is DFQATT, CDR2 SNEGSKA, per germline (reference sequence). V was cut by 4 bases and J by 2 bases, with 16 bases left in between. CDR3 length equals 15 residues.

This clonotype was picked up many times. The chain recombines TRBV29-1 with TRBJ2-1, with 7 bases aligning to TRBD2. V was pared by 5 bases and J by 1 base, with 5 bases of the junction left unmatched. This CDR3 contains 14 residues. CDR1 SQVTM and CDR2 ANQGSEA come from the germline V gene. In DNA, the CDR3 is TGCAGCGTTACGGGGGGTGAGTCCTACAATGAGCAGTTCTTC. Protein: CSVTGGESYNEQFF.

V usage is TRBV10-2 and J usage is TRBJ2-6, with a possible D match to TRBD2 (6 bases). With 3 bases removed from V and 2 bases from J, the gap between germline ends came to 8 bases. Germline V CDR1 and CDR2: WSHSY, SAAADI. The CDR3 contains 15 residues. CDR3 region: CASSDGGAGANVLTF. In DNA form, the CDR3 reads TGCGCCAGCAGTGACGGAGGGGCTGGGGCCAACGTCCTGACTTTC.

This clonotype was picked up a small number of times. The chain has TRBV10-3 and TRBJ2-5; D unresolved. Trimming stripped 0 bases from V and 1 base from J, with 9 bases between. Germline-derived CDR1 and CDR2 are ENHRY and SYGVKD. The CDR3 covers 15 residues. The CDR3 DNA is TGTGCCATCAGTGAGTCGCTAGAACTCCAAGAGACCCAGTACTTC. Amino acids: CAISESLELQETQYF.

The chain couples TRBV20-1 to TRBJ2-3, with 13 bases aligning to TRBD2. This CDR3 spans 16 amino acids. Germline CDR1 is DFQATT and CDR2 is SNEGSKA (reference sequence). The V gene end was trimmed by 5 bases and the J gene end by 1 base; junction bases not matched to a gene: 6. As DNA, the CDR3 is TGCAGTGCTGCACTAGCGGGGGGGAGTGGCACAGATACGCAGTATTTT. Its protein is CSAALAGGSGTDTQYF.